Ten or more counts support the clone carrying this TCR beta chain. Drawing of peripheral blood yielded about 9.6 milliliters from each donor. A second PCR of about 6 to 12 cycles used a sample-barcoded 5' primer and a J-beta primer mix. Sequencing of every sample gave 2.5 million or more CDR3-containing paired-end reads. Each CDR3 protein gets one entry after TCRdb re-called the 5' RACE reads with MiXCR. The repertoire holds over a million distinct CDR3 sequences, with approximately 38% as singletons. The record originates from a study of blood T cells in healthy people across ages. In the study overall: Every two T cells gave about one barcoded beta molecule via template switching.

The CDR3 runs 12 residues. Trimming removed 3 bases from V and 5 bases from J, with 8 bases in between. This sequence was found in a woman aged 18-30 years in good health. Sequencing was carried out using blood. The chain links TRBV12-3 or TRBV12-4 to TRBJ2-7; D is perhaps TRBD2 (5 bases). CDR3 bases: TGTGCCAGCAGTTTTTCGGGAAACGAGCAGTACTTC. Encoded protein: CASSFSGNEQYF.